The entry below gives a single T cell receptor (beta chain) sequence along with its context. Its antigen is unknown. Using immunoSEQ multiplex PCR, the repertoire was profiled, and TCRdb retains in-frame clones only, with some absent. This sample carries approximately 73,000 clones, roughly 78% of them seen once, and the ten largest clones take around 1.6%. The data derive from a study of T cell repertoires and HLA-DP antigens. Study context: In vitro CD4+ alloreactivity was against HeLa-presented HLA-DP.

The specimen was CD4+ T cells from PBMCs. This sequence originates from a man between 60 and 75 years old in good health and CMV-seronegative.

This CDR3 reads CASSYERGQPQHF. For the CDR3, the DNA is TGTGCCAGCAGTTACGAGAGGGGGCAGCCCCAGCATTTT. The V and J genes are TRBV6-6 and TRBJ1-5, with D possibly matching TRBD1 (6 bases). Trimming took off 2 bases at V and 7 bases at J, with 9 bases between the two ends. The CDR3 has 13 residues. In germline, CDR1 is MNHNY, CDR2 SVGAGI (reference sequence).